Detailed here is one T cell receptor beta chain. Germline values: CDR1 SGHAT, CDR2 FQNNGV. With 1 base removed from V and 8 bases from J, the gap between germline ends came to 11 bases. The CDR3 contains 13 residues. The sample belongs to a study of shared clonotypes between healthy human individuals. Assay used: immunoSEQ multiplex PCR; TCRdb lists only in-frame clones, some missing. This sample has about 1.1 million clones, with about 72% found just once. The sequence derives from a young man in good health. Some clones in this sample may be carry-over from other donors' samples. Sequenced: memory CD4+ T cells from PBMCs. This sample's subset: CD45RA-negative fraction. The chain has TRBV11-2 and TRBJ1-2; D not certain. DNA for the CDR3: TGTGCCAGCAGCTTAGGCCCATCTTGGGGCTACACCTTC. It specifies CASSLGPSWGYTF.